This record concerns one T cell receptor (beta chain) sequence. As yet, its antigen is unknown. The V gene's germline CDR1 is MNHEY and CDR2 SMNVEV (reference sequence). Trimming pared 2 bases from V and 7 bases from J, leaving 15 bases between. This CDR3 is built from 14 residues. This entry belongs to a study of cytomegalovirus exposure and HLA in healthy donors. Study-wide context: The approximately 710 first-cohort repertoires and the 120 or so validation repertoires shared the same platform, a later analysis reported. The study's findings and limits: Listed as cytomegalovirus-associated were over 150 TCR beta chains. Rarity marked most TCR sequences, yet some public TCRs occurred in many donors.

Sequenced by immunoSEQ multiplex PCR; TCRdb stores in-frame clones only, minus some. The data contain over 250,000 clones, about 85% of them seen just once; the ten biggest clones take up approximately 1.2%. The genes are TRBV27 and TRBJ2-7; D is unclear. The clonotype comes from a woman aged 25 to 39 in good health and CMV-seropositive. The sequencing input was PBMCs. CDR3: CASSLGFPAVEQYF. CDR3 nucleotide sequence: TGTGCCAGCAGTTTAGGCTTCCCGGCTGTGGAGCAGTACTTC.